Listed here are 28 T cell receptor beta chains from one sample, sequenced in a study of monozygotic twins with cystic fibrosis. TCRdb's table, derived via immunoSEQ multiplex PCR, lists solely in-frame clones and lacks some. This table has 8,000 or so clones, over 85% appearing once. Sequenced material: blood. Every receptor here comes from a boy aged 2 to 9 with cystic fibrosis.

The chain couples TRBV7-9 to TRBJ2-2; D unclear. The CDR3 is 12 amino acids. The germline gives CDR1 SEHNR, CDR2 FQNEAQ (reference sequence). V was trimmed by 8 bases and J by 5 bases, leaving 9 bases between them. CDR3 in DNA: TGTGCCAGCTTGACCCGGACCGGGGAGCTGTTTTTT. It yields the protein CASLTRTGELFF.

This chain links TRBV5-1 with TRBJ1-6, with 8 bases identical to TRBD1. The CDR3 extends over 14 amino acids. The germline gives CDR1 SGHRS, CDR2 YFSETQ. Trimming cost V 6 bases and J 7 bases; bases outside gene matches: 6. DNA of the CDR3: TGCGCCAGCACGCCTGCAGGGGGCAATTCACCCCTCCACTTT. It yields the protein CASTPAGGNSPLHF.

This clone was seen once. J is TRBJ1-1 and V is TRBV5-4; no clear D gene. V was pared by 0 bases and J by 1 base, with 7 bases between. Germline lookup yields CDR1 SGHNT and CDR2 YYREEE (reference sequence). There are 14 residues in the CDR3. CDR3 amino acids: CASSLGGQNTEAFF. CDR3 coding DNA: TGTGCCAGCAGCTTGGGTGGCCAGAACACTGAAGCTTTCTTT.

In this sample, this clone turned up once. The chain combines TRBV7-8 with TRBJ1-1; the D gene is possibly TRBD1 (6 bases). V lost 3 bases and J lost 0, with 14 bases in between. The CDR3 is 16 amino acids. Per germline, CDR1 SGHVS and CDR2 FQNEAQ. In DNA form, the CDR3 reads TGTGCCAGCAGCTTCCAGGGGAGGGGCATGAACACTGAAGCTTTCTTT. The encoded protein is CASSFQGRGMNTEAFF.

The V and J genes are TRBV5-1 and TRBJ2-7; TRBD1 aligns across 8 bases. The length of the CDR3 is 15 residues. Germline V CDR1 and CDR2: SGHRS, YFSETQ. Trimming removed 5 bases from V and 4 bases from J; junction bases left unmatched: 11. DNA of the CDR3: TGCGCCAGCAGTTCTGTCCAGGGGGCATCTTACGAGCAGTACTTC. It is translated as CASSSVQGASYEQYF.

The chain links TRBV15 to TRBJ2-1; D is unresolved. The CDR3 covers 11 residues. V lost 5 bases and J 15 bases, leaving 14 bases between the germline ends. Per the germline V gene, CDR1 is LNHNV and CDR2 is YYDKDF (reference sequence). The CDR3 sequence is CATSGRGGWFF. The CDR3 DNA reads TGTGCCACCAGCGGTCGCGGCGGCTGGTTCTTC.

The chain couples TRBV6-5 to TRBJ1-1; D call uncertain. This CDR3 has 14 amino acids. Between the trimmed V and J ends, which lost 2 bases and 5 bases, there was a span of 12 bases. Germline CDR1 MNHEY, CDR2 SVGAGI. CDR3 coding DNA: TGTGCCAGCAGTTACACAGCCTCGAGGACTGAAGCTTTCTTT. Residues: CASSYTASRTEAFF.

The chain employs TRBV5-5 and TRBJ1-5, with D possibly TRBD1 on 6 matching bases. Deletions cut 4 bases from V and 3 bases from J, with 14 bases between. This CDR3 is built from 15 residues. Per the germline V gene, CDR1 is SGHKS and CDR2 is YYEKEE (reference sequence). CDR3 sequence (DNA): TGTGCCAGCAGCCCCCAGGGGCACCTCAATCAGCCCCAGCATTTT. Protein: CASSPQGHLNQPQHF.

The chain joins TRBV16 to TRBJ1-5; perhaps TRBD1 as D (5 bases). Trimming took 0 bases from V and 5 from J, leaving 20 bases between them. CDR1 is KGHSY and CDR2 is FQNENV in the germline V gene. There are 18 residues in the CDR3. CDR3 nucleotide sequence: TGTGCCAGCAGCCAATCTGGCCAGGGTTTGTTGGGTGATCAGCCCCAGCATTTT. This sequence encodes CASSQSGQGLLGDQPQHF.

The chain links TRBV6-6 to TRBJ2-3; D remains ambiguous. This CDR3 spans 13 amino acids. Trimming took 1 base from V and 4 from J, leaving 6 bases between them. The germline gives CDR1 MNHNY, CDR2 SVGAGI (reference sequence). CDR3 in amino acids: CASSYFRADTQYF. The CDR3 nucleotides are TGTGCCAGCAGTTACTTTAGGGCAGATACGCAGTATTTT.

This chain uses TRBV11-2 with TRBJ2-5, with D unclear. The V gene lost 0 bases and the J gene lost 5 bases, with 10 bases spanning the gap. This CDR3 is built from 14 residues. From germline, CDR1 is SGHAT and CDR2 FQNNGV. The CDR3 DNA reads as TGTGCCAGCAGCTTAGAGACGTCCAGTGAGACCCAGTACTTC. Translated, it gives CASSLETSSETQYF.

The gene calls are TRBV5-4 and TRBJ2-5; the match to TRBD2 covers 8 bases. V trimming: 4 bases; J trimming: 5 bases; junction bases outside the gene matches: 7. The germline V gene has CDR1 SGHNT and CDR2 YYREEE (reference sequence). This CDR3 has 14 amino acids. The CDR3 DNA follows: TGTGCCAGCAGCGTCAGCGGGGGCGTGGAGACCCAGTACTTC. Its protein product is CASSVSGGVETQYF.

This chain uses TRBV4-3 with TRBJ2-7; 9 positions match TRBD1. V gave up 4 bases and J gave up 3 bases; unmatched junction bases: 10. This CDR3 has 16 residues. CDR1 is LGHNA and CDR2 is YSLEER in the germline V gene. The CDR3 is CASSPDPGQGIYEQYF. For the CDR3, the DNA is TGCGCCAGCAGCCCAGACCCTGGACAGGGGATCTACGAGCAGTACTTC.

For the CDR3, the DNA is TGTGCCAGCAGCGTGGGCCCCAGGGATAACTATGGCTACACCTTC. It specifies CASSVGPRDNYGYTF. The chain combines TRBV9 with TRBJ1-2; perhaps TRBD1 as D (5 bases). Germline lookup yields CDR1 SGDLS and CDR2 YYNGEE. V was shortened by 2 bases and J by 1 base, with 12 bases between the two germline ends. The CDR3 runs 15 residues.

The V and J genes are TRBV5-6 and TRBJ1-4, with 7 positions matching TRBD1. Germline lookup yields CDR1 SGHDT and CDR2 YYEEEE. This CDR3 has 17 amino acids. The trim removed 2 bases at V and 2 bases at J, leaving 9 bases unmatched. The CDR3 protein is CASSFSYRGSTNEKLFF. The CDR3 DNA follows: TGTGCCAGCAGCTTTTCTTACAGGGGTTCGACTAATGAAAAACTGTTTTTT.

The chain has TRBV19 and TRBJ2-3; the match to TRBD2 covers 11 bases. The CDR3 has 17 residues. The germline V gene encodes CDR1 LNHDA and CDR2 SQIVND (reference sequence). V was pared by 5 bases and J by 3 bases, with 10 bases of the junction left unmatched. This CDR3 reads CASSSSQLAGVTDTQYF. The CDR3 DNA reads as TGTGCCAGTAGTTCTTCCCAACTAGCGGGGGTTACAGATACGCAGTATTTT.

The chain employs TRBV4-2 and TRBJ2-6; 8 bases are shared with TRBD1. The CDR3 consists of 18 residues. Per the germline V gene, CDR1 is LGHNA and CDR2 is YNFKEQ. The V gene end was trimmed by 4 bases and the J gene end by 0 bases; junction bases not matched to a gene: 8. The CDR3 sequence: CASSPYGTGLSGANVLTF. In nucleotides, the CDR3 is TGTGCCAGCAGCCCGTACGGGACAGGCCTCTCTGGGGCCAACGTCCTGACTTTC.

The rearrangement joins TRBV10-3 to TRBJ2-5, with 7 bases that match TRBD1. Per germline, CDR1 ENHRY and CDR2 SYGVKD. Trimming at V came to 2 bases and at J to 2 bases, leaving 2 bases not matched to a gene. The CDR3 totals 14 residues. The CDR3 spells CAISEGQEQETQYF. CDR3 sequence (DNA): TGTGCCATCAGTGAGGGACAGGAACAAGAGACCCAGTACTTC.

The chain has TRBV7-8 and TRBJ1-1, with a possible D match to TRBD1 (5 bases). The germline V gene encodes CDR1 SGHVS and CDR2 FQNEAQ. CDR3 size: 12 residues. The V and J ends lost 5 bases and 7 bases respectively, with 11 bases between them. CDR3 nucleotide sequence: TGTGCCAGCAGCCCGGGGGACGGTGAAGCTTTCTTT. Protein product: CASSPGDGEAFF.

The chain recombines TRBV5-4 with TRBJ1-1; D unclear. Trimming stripped 0 bases from V and 3 bases from J, with 3 bases between. This CDR3 is 12 amino acids long. Germline V gene sequence: CDR1 SGHNT, CDR2 YYREEE (reference sequence). CDR3 nucleotide sequence: TGTGCCAGCAGCTTGGGGGACACTGAAGCTTTCTTT. Its translation is CASSLGDTEAFF.

This sequence joins TRBV11-2 and TRBJ2-2; the D is unclear. Trimming shortened V by 5 bases and J by 3 bases, and 10 bases separated the two germline ends. The CDR3 covers 14 residues. Germline V lookup: CDR1 SGHAT, CDR2 FQNNGV. Written as DNA, the CDR3 is TGTGCCAGCAGCCTCGGGCCGGACACCGGGGAGCTGTTTTTT. Amino acid sequence: CASSLGPDTGELFF.

The gene calls are TRBV7-2 and TRBJ2-4, with D unresolved. CDR3 length: 16 amino acids. V gave up 5 bases and J gave up 0 bases, with 14 bases separating them. Germline assignment: CDR1 SGHTA and CDR2 FQGNSA. Written as DNA, the CDR3 is TGTGCCAGCAGCGCCGCAGGCCTACTAGCCAAAAACATTCAGTACTTC. Translating it yields CASSAAGLLAKNIQYF.

This clone was detected once. The rearrangement uses TRBV4-1 and TRBJ1-4; 8 bases are shared with TRBD1. The CDR3 sequence is 16 residues long. V lost 4 bases and J lost 8; bases outside the gene matches: 12. Per germline, CDR1 MGHRA and CDR2 YSYEKL. The CDR3 is CASSPLFPDRVEKLFF. The CDR3 DNA is TGCGCCAGCAGCCCACTCTTCCCGGACAGGGTGGAAAAACTGTTTTTT.

DNA of the CDR3: TGTGCCAGCAGTGAAGCGGGTCCCATTAGACTAGCGGGGGGCGGGGCAGATACGCAGTATTTT. Translation gives CASSEAGPIRLAGGGADTQYF. The chain combines TRBV2 with TRBJ2-3; 13 bases are a match to TRBD2. V was clipped by 0 bases and J by 4 bases; unmatched bases: 16. This CDR3 is built from 21 residues. Germline-derived CDR1 and CDR2 are SNHLY and FYNNEI.

The V call is TRBV21-1, the J call TRBJ1-5; the D segment call TRBD1 is taken from the table without a DNA check. TRBV21-1 is classified as a pseudogene. This CDR3 is built from 15 residues. CDR3 coding DNA: TGTGCCAGCAGCAGCCAGGGGGCAGGCAATCAGCCCCAGCATTTT. Protein product: CASSSQGAGNQPQHF.

This clone was observed a single time. This chain connects TRBV7-3 to TRBJ2-7, with 10 bases fitting TRBD1. CDR1 and CDR2 from the germline V gene are SGHTA and FQGTGA. This CDR3 spans 19 amino acids. The V gene end was trimmed by 6 bases and the J gene end by 2 bases; junction bases not matched to a gene: 19. In nucleotides, the CDR3 is TGTGCCAGCAGTTCCGGCTTAGGGACCGGGACAGGGGATGCCTACGAGCAGTACTTC. It specifies CASSSGLGTGTGDAYEQYF.

The chain joins TRBV11-3 to TRBJ2-3; 14 positions agree with TRBD2. V gave up 5 bases and J gave up 2 bases; unmatched junction bases: 6. The CDR3 is 17 amino acids. The germline CDR1 and CDR2 sequences are SGHNT and YENEEA. The CDR3 DNA reads as TGTGCCAGCAGCGAGGGACTAGCGGGGGATAACACAGATACGCAGTATTTT. Its translation is CASSEGLAGDNTDTQYF.

The J gene is TRBJ1-2, the V gene TRBV7-2, with TRBD1 identical over 9 bases. J gave up 7 bases and V 5 bases, and 5 bases lay outside the gene matches. This CDR3 spans 13 amino acids. The germline V gene encodes CDR1 SGHTA and CDR2 FQGNSA. The CDR3 bases are TGTGCCAGCAGCCTGGACAGGGGCTCTGGCTACACCTTC. Its protein is CASSLDRGSGYTF.